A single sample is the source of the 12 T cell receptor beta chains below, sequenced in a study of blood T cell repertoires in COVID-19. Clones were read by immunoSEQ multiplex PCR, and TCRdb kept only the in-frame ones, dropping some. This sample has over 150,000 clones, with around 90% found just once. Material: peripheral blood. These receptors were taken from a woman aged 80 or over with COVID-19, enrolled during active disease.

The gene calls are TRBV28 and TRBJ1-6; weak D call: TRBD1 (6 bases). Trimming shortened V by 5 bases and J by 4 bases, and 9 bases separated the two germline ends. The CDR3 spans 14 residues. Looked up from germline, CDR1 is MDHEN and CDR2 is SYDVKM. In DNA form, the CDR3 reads TGTGCCAGCAGTACAGGGAGATATAATTCACCCCTCCACTTT. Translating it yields CASSTGRYNSPLHF. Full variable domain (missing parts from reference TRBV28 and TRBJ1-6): DVKVTQSSRYLVKRTGEKVFLECVQDMDHENMFWYRQDPGLGLRLIYFSYDVKMKEKGDIPEGYSVSREKKERFSLILESASTNQTSMYLCASSTGRYNSPLHFGNGTRLTVT.

The CDR3 reads CAARGYWPASADSYEQYF. CDR3 coding DNA: TGTGCCGCCCGAGGTTACTGGCCCGCTAGCGCTGACTCCTACGAGCAGTACTTC. The rearrangement uses TRBV27 and TRBJ2-7, with a possible D match to TRBD2 (6 bases). Trimming pared 11 bases from V and 0 bases from J, leaving 29 bases between. Germline V gives CDR1 MNHEY, CDR2 SMNVEV (reference sequence). The CDR3 totals 18 residues.

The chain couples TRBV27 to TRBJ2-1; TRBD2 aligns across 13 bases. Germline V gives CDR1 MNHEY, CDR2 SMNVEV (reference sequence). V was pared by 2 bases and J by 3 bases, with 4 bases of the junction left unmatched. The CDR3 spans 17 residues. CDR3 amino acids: CASSLRLAGGLYNEQFF. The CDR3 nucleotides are TGTGCCAGCAGTTTAAGACTAGCGGGAGGCCTCTACAATGAGCAGTTCTTC.

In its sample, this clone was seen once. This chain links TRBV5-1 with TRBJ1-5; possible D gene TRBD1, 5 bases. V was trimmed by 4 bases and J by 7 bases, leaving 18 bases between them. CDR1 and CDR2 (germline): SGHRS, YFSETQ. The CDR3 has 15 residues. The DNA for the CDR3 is TGCGCCAGCAGCAGCGGGCTTGGGGGGGACCAGCCCCAGCATTTT. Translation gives CASSSGLGGDQPQHF.

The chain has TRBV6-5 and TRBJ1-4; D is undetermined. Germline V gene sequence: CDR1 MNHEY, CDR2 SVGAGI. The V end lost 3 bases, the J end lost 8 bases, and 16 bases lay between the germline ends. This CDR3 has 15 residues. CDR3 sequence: CASSYSGGLGEKLFF. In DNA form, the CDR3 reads TGTGCCAGCAGTTATTCGGGAGGGCTGGGGGAAAAACTGTTTTTT.

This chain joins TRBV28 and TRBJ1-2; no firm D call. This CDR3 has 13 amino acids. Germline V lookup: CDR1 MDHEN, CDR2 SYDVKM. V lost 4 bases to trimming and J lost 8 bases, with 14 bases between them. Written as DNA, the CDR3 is TGTGCCAGCAGTTCACTCCGGACTGGAGGCTACACCTTC. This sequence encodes CASSSLRTGGYTF.

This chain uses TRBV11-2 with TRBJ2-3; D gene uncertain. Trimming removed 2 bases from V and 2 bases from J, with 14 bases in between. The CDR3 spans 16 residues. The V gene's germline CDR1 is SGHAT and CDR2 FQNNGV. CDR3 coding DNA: TGTGCCAGCAGCTTAAGGTCAGGTGCCACCACAGATACGCAGTATTTT. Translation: CASSLRSGATTDTQYF.

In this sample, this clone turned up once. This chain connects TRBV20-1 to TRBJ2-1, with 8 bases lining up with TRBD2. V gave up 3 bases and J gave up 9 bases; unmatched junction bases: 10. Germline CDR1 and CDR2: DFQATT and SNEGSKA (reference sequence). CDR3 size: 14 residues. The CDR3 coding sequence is TGCAGTGCTAGTACCAGCGGGAGTTGGGCTGAGCAGTTCTTC. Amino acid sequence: CSASTSGSWAEQFF.

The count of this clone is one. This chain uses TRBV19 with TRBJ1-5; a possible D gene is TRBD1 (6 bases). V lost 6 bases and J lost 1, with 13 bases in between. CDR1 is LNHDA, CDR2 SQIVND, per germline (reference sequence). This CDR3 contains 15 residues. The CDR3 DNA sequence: TGTGCCAGTAGCAGCAGGGGTATGAGCAATCAGCCCCAGCATTTT. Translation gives CASSSRGMSNQPQHF.

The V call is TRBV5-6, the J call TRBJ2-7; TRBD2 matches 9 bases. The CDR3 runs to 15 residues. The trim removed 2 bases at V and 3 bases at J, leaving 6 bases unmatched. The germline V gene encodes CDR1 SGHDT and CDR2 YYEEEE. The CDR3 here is CASSLRQREVYEQYF. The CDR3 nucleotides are TGTGCCAGCAGCTTACGCCAGCGGGAGGTCTACGAGCAGTACTTC.

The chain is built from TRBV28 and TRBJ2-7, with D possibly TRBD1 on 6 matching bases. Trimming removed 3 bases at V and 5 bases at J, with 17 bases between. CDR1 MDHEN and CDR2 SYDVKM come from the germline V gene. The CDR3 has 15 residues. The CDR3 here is CASSLESAGADEQYF. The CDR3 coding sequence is TGTGCCAGCAGTTTGGAGTCGGCAGGGGCCGACGAGCAGTACTTC.

CDR3 DNA sequence: TGTGCCAGCAGTTATGGCCATAGCGGGAGCTTCAACGAGCAGTACTTC. Translating it yields CASSYGHSGSFNEQYF. This chain connects TRBV6-2 or TRBV6-3 to TRBJ2-7, with TRBD2 identical over 9 bases. Germline trimming cut 3 bases from V and 5 bases from J; bases unmatched to any gene: 11. The CDR3 has 16 amino acids. The germline gives CDR1 MNHEY, CDR2 SVGEGT.